The 13 T cell receptor beta chains listed next were all sequenced from one sample in a study of T cells in Graves' hyperthyroidism and ophthalmopathy. It was RNA transcripts that yielded the amplified TCR beta CDR3 regions. First-round RT-PCR targeting the TCR CDR3 was performed with the HTBI primer set. Each CDR3 protein is one row after TCRdb ran MiXCR on the multiplex PCR reads. The table lists approximately 560,000 distinct CDR3 sequences, about 43% of them singletons, with just over 8% in the top ten. Sequencing used peripheral blood or thyroid tissue (not recorded which). The receptors come from a woman aged 18-29 years with Graves' hyperthyroidism.

This clonotype was recorded a few times. The rearrangement links TRBV9 to TRBJ2-5; D possibly matches TRBD1 or TRBD2 (6 bases each). This CDR3 has 16 residues. The germline V and J ends were trimmed by 0 bases and 4 bases, with 16 bases remaining between them. CDR1 SGDLS and CDR2 YYNGEE come from the germline V gene. CDR3 protein: CASSVDPSGAGETQYF. CDR3 nucleotides: TGTGCCAGCAGCGTAGACCCCTCGGGGGCAGGAGAGACCCAGTACTTC.

This clonotype was seen a handful of times. V gene TRBV20-1 combines with J gene TRBJ2-6; possibly TRBD1 for D (6 bases). This CDR3 is 16 amino acids long. Per germline, CDR1 DFQATT and CDR2 SNEGSKA (reference sequence). V was trimmed by 3 bases and J by 4 bases, leaving 16 bases between them. DNA of the CDR3: TGCAGTGCTAGGACAAGGGGGACATCCGGGGCCAACGTCCTGACTTTC. As protein: CSARTRGTSGANVLTF.

The genes are TRBV13 and TRBJ1-5; D gene unclear. This CDR3 is built from 14 residues. Trimming left V 5 bases short and J 4 bases short, with 12 bases between. Germline CDR1 PRHDT, CDR2 FYEKMQ (reference sequence). The chain's CDR3 is CASSAGMGNQPQHF. Written as DNA, the CDR3 is TGTGCCAGCAGCGCCGGAATGGGGAATCAGCCCCAGCATTTT.

The genes are TRBV20-1 and TRBJ1-3, with D possibly being TRBD1 (6 bases). V lost 6 bases and J 2 bases, leaving 11 bases between the germline ends. This CDR3 has 13 residues. The germline CDR1 and CDR2 sequences are DFQATT and SNEGSKA (reference sequence). Written as DNA, the CDR3 is TGCAGTGCCCATCGGGGGCCTGGAAACACCATATATTTT. It is translated as CSAHRGPGNTIYF.

This clonotype was detected ten times or more. The V gene is TRBV29-1, the J gene TRBJ2-7; weak D call: TRBD1 (5 bases). V was clipped by 7 bases and J by 2 bases, with 15 bases between them. The CDR3 has 13 residues. CDR1 and CDR2 (germline): SQVTM, ANQGSEA. DNA for the CDR3: TGCAGCGCCGCTCAGGGAATCACCTACGAGCAGTACTTC. Its translation is CSAAQGITYEQYF.

For this clonotype: A much larger clone lies a single base off, so this may be a read error. The chain recombines TRBV7-2 with TRBJ1-1; D remains ambiguous. The CDR3 runs to 12 residues. The ends were cut back, 4 bases at V and 4 bases at J, with 7 bases in the middle. The germline CDR1 and CDR2 sequences are SGHTA and FQGNSA. CDR3 loop: CASSSFFTEAFF. The DNA for the CDR3 is TGTGCCAGCAGCTCCTTCTTCACTGAAGCTTTCTTT. The variable domain in full, with the rest retrieved from reference TRBV7-2 and TRBJ1-1, is GAGVSQSPSNKVTEKGKDVELRCDPISGHTALYWYRQSLGQGLEFLIYFQGNSAPDKSGLPSDRFSAERTGGSVSTLTIQRTQQEDSAVYLCASSSFFTEAFFGQGTRLTVV.

The chain carries TRBV19 and TRBJ1-1; TRBD1 matches 7 bases. This CDR3 has 16 amino acids. Germline V lookup: CDR1 LNHDA, CDR2 SQIVND (reference sequence). The J segment lost 6 bases and the V segment lost 3 bases, leaving 13 bases of the junction unmatched. DNA of the CDR3: TGTGCCAGTAGTATGCCCTACAGGGGCATTTACGCTGAAGCTTTCTTT. Amino acid sequence: CASSMPYRGIYAEAFF.

This chain links TRBV24-1 with TRBJ2-3; 9 nucleotides agree with TRBD2. The V segment lost 4 bases and the J segment 2 bases; nucleotides outside the gene matches: 6. Germline CDR1 is KGHDR and CDR2 is SFDVKD. The CDR3 has 16 amino acids. DNA of the CDR3: TGTGCCACCAGTGACTCAATAGCGGGAGACACAGATACGCAGTATTTT. Translating gives CATSDSIAGDTDTQYF.

This clonotype turned up a few times. The chain uses TRBV7-9 and TRBJ1-4, with 9 positions matching TRBD1. V dropped 4 bases and J dropped 5; count of bases not matched to a gene: 5. Germline V CDR1 and CDR2: SEHNR, FQNEAQ (reference sequence). There are 15 residues in the CDR3. The CDR3 here is CASSSSGTGNEKLFF. The CDR3 region has the DNA TGTGCCAGCAGCTCCTCCGGGACAGGGAATGAAAAACTGTTTTTT. Using reference TRBV7-9 and TRBJ1-4 for the parts outside the CDR3, the full variable domain is DTGVSQNPRHKITKRGQNVTFRCDPISEHNRLYWYRQTLGQGPEFLTYFQNEAQLEKSRLLSDRFSAERPKGSFSTLEIQRTEQGDSAMYLCASSSSGTGNEKLFFGSGTQLSVL.

On this clonotype: The junction does not match germline at one end; this may be a read error. This chain connects TRBV7-9 to TRBJ1-2; 11 bases align to TRBD1. CDR1 and CDR2 (germline): SEHNR, FQNEAQ (reference sequence). The CDR3 is 14 residues long. CDR3: CASSQAGTGGGYTF. The CDR3 DNA reads TGCGCCAGCAGCCAAGCCGGGACAGGGGGAGGCTACACCTTC.

Only one count was recorded for this clonotype. The chain couples TRBV15 to TRBJ2-7; TRBD2 aligns across 7 bases. Germline CDR1 and CDR2: LNHNV and YYDKDF (reference sequence). The CDR3 has 16 amino acids. V dropped 1 base and J dropped 4; count of bases not matched to a gene: 10. This CDR3 reads CATSRVAGVWKYEQYF. In DNA, the CDR3 is TGTGCCACCAGCAGAGTTGCGGGAGTATGGAAATACGAGCAGTACTTC.

This clonotype has more than one count but fewer than ten. The rearrangement uses TRBV19 and TRBJ1-1; D might be TRBD1 (5 bases). The germline gives CDR1 LNHDA, CDR2 SQIVND (reference sequence). The CDR3 has 14 residues. V was trimmed by 9 bases and J by 8 bases, leaving 22 bases between them. CDR3 sequence: CASNHPGGGWEAFF. The CDR3 DNA sequence: TGTGCCAGCAACCACCCCGGCGGGGGGTGGGAAGCTTTCTTT.

The CDR3 loop reads CSPGAGGGETQYF. CDR3 nucleotide sequence: TGCAGCCCAGGGGCGGGAGGCGGGGAGACCCAGTACTTC. J is TRBJ2-5 and V is TRBV29-1; TRBD2 matches at 8 bases. Germline values: CDR1 SQVTM, CDR2 ANQGSEA. This CDR3 region has 13 residues. With 8 bases clipped from V and 5 bases from J, the junction kept 10 bases outside the gene matches.